A single sample gave rise to the 25 T cell receptor beta chains below, sequenced in a study of OX40 agonist ivuxolimab in advanced cancers. The data were produced by immunoSEQ multiplex PCR, yet TCRdb's version contains in-frame clones alone and is incomplete. The profile shows 25,000 to 30,000 clones, 84% of them singletons. The starting material was CD4+ or CD8+ T cells sorted from blood, obtained in a trial of the OX40 agonist ivuxolimab. These TCRs come from an adult with an advanced solid tumor such as melanoma, head and neck, liver or kidney cancer.

A single count supports this clone. V is TRBV28 and J is TRBJ2-7; D ambiguous. The CDR3 length is 14 residues. The V gene's germline CDR1 is MDHEN and CDR2 SYDVKM. The ends were cut back, 6 bases at V and 1 base at J, with 13 bases in the middle. The CDR3 nucleotides read TGTGCCAGCAGACCCCGAACCGAGTCCTACGAGCAGTACTTC. It specifies CASRPRTESYEQYF.

This clone showed up just once. The chain employs TRBV30 and TRBJ2-7; TRBD2 aligns across 8 bases. The germline CDR1 and CDR2 sequences are GTSNPN and SVGIG (reference sequence). The junction had 3 bases not matched to a gene; V was cut back by 5 bases and J by 0 bases. This CDR3 has 13 residues. Here the CDR3 reads CAWASGSSYEQYF. The DNA for the CDR3 is TGTGCCTGGGCCAGCGGGAGCTCCTACGAGCAGTACTTC.

V gene TRBV11-2 combines with J gene TRBJ2-1; 7 positions agree with TRBD2. Germline lookup yields CDR1 SGHAT and CDR2 FQNNGV. V dropped 3 bases and J dropped 0; count of bases not matched to a gene: 2. The CDR3 covers 15 residues. The CDR3 region is CASSLGRGSYNEQFF. The CDR3 nucleotides read TGTGCCAGCAGCTTGGGGAGGGGCTCCTACAATGAGCAGTTCTTC.

This chain uses TRBV5-8 with TRBJ2-3; maybe TRBD2 (5 bases). Germline V gene lookup returns CDR1 SGHTS and CDR2 YDEGEE. This CDR3 is built from 16 residues. V lost 4 bases and J lost 6, with 21 bases in between. The CDR3 bases are TGTGCCAGCAGCCCCGCCGGGTCCAACTGGAGGGATACGCAGTATTTT. Its translation: CASSPAGSNWRDTQYF.

The rearrangement joins TRBV14 to TRBJ2-3; D unresolved. The CDR3 spans 16 residues. CDR1 is SGHDN and CDR2 is FVKESK in the germline V gene. The V gene lost 1 base and the J gene lost 3 bases, with 14 bases spanning the gap. The DNA for the CDR3 is TGTGCCAGCAGCCAAGGGATGCGGTCGATTACAGATACGCAGTATTTT. Translating gives CASSQGMRSITDTQYF.

The gene calls are TRBV7-2 and TRBJ2-4, with 7 bases aligning to TRBD2. The V gene end was trimmed by 5 bases and the J gene end by 5 bases; junction bases not matched to a gene: 9. The CDR3 consists of 15 residues. From germline, CDR1 is SGHTA and CDR2 FQGNSA. The CDR3 DNA follows: TGTGCCAGCAGCCGCGGCAGCGGGAACCAAAACATTCAGTACTTC. This gives the protein CASSRGSGNQNIQYF.

The chain carries TRBV19 and TRBJ2-1; the D gene is possibly TRBD2 (6 bases). The germline CDR1 and CDR2 sequences are LNHDA and SQIVND (reference sequence). With 4 bases removed from V and 4 bases from J, the gap between germline ends came to 14 bases. This CDR3 is built from 15 residues. The DNA of the CDR3 is TGTGCCAGTAGTAGGGACGCTGGGGGGTACAATGAGCAGTTCTTC. Its translation is CASSRDAGGYNEQFF.

The rearrangement uses TRBV30 and TRBJ2-1, with 8 bases that match TRBD2. Unmatched junction bases numbered 6, after V lost 5 bases and J lost 0 bases. CDR3 length: 15 amino acids. CDR1 is GTSNPN and CDR2 is SVGIG in the germline V gene (reference sequence). The CDR3 nucleotides read TGTGCCTGGGGTGGGGGGACTAGCTCCTACAATGAGCAGTTCTTC. Amino acids: CAWGGGTSSYNEQFF.

The chain recombines TRBV9 with TRBJ2-1; 11 bases line up with TRBD2. The CDR3 sequence is 18 residues long. With 3 bases clipped from V and 0 bases from J, the junction kept 8 bases outside the gene matches. The germline gives CDR1 SGDLS, CDR2 YYNGEE. CDR3 sequence: CASSATSGAPSSYNEQFF. CDR3 DNA sequence: TGTGCCAGCAGCGCGACTAGCGGGGCTCCTAGCTCCTACAATGAGCAGTTCTTC.

This sequence joins TRBV11-2 and TRBJ2-5, with D possibly TRBD2 on 5 matching bases. Trimming took 4 bases from V and 2 from J, leaving 8 bases between them. The germline V gene has CDR1 SGHAT and CDR2 FQNNGV. The CDR3 length is 13 residues. This CDR3 is CASSSGWQETQYF. CDR3 coding DNA: TGTGCCAGCAGCTCGGGGTGGCAAGAGACCCAGTACTTC.

The DNA for the CDR3 is TGTGCCAGCAGTTTTCGGAGGGCCTACGAGCAGTACTTC. Protein product: CASSFRRAYEQYF. The chain uses TRBV27 and TRBJ2-7; TRBD2 might be the D (6 bases). V lost 3 bases to trimming and J lost 2 bases, with 8 bases between them. The CDR3 has 13 residues. From germline, CDR1 is MNHEY and CDR2 SMNVEV (reference sequence).

The chain couples TRBV30 to TRBJ1-6; 7 bases are shared with TRBD1. The V gene end was trimmed by 1 base and the J gene end by 9 bases; junction bases not matched to a gene: 3. Germline CDR1 GTSNPN, CDR2 SVGIG (reference sequence). This CDR3 is built from 13 residues. The CDR3 nucleotides read TGTGCCTGGAGTGAGGACAGGAGTTCACCCCTCCACTTT. Translating it yields CAWSEDRSSPLHF. Full variable domain (remainder filled in from reference TRBV30 and TRBJ1-6): SQTIHQWPATLVQPVGSPLSLECTVEGTSNPNLYWYRQAAGRGLQLLFYSVGIGQISSEVPQNLSASRPQDRQFILSSKKLLLSDSGFYLCAWSEDRSSPLHFGNGTRLTVT.

J is TRBJ2-6 and V is TRBV5-5; D is unclear. CDR1 is SGHKS and CDR2 is YYEKEE in the germline V gene (reference sequence). Trimming stripped 0 bases from V and 0 bases from J, with 13 bases between. This CDR3 region has 18 residues. CDR3 region: CASSLGSLTYSGANVLTF. The CDR3, as DNA: TGTGCCAGCAGCTTGGGCAGCCTTACCTACTCTGGGGCCAACGTCCTGACTTTC.

This clone was detected a few times. This rearrangement joins TRBV5-6 to TRBJ1-1; D gene uncertain. This CDR3 has 13 amino acids. From germline, CDR1 is SGHDT and CDR2 YYEEEE. V shed 3 bases and J shed 5 bases, with 11 bases lying between them. CDR3 nucleotide sequence: TGTGCCAGCAGCTCGACGGGGTGGACTGAAGCTTTCTTT. Encoded protein: CASSSTGWTEAFF. Using reference TRBV5-6 and TRBJ1-1 for the parts outside the CDR3, the full variable domain is DAGVTQSPTHLIKTRGQQVTLRCSPKSGHDTVSWYQQALGQGPQFIFQYYEEEERQRGNFPDRFSGHQFPNYSSELNVNALLLGDSALYLCASSSTGWTEAFFGQGTRLTVV.

The J gene is TRBJ2-5, the V gene TRBV10-3, with 12 bases identical to TRBD2. Trimming took 7 bases from V and 1 from J; bases not matched to a gene: 7. The CDR3 loop spans 16 amino acids. CDR1 and CDR2 from the germline V gene are ENHRY and SYGVKD. The DNA for the CDR3 is TGTGCCATCAAGGCTAGCGGGGGGGAGATCCAAGAGACCCAGTACTTC. Translating it yields CAIKASGGEIQETQYF.

J is TRBJ1-2 and V is TRBV7-9; 7 bases map to TRBD1. The V segment lost 1 base and the J segment 5 bases; nucleotides outside the gene matches: 7. CDR3 length equals 15 residues. The germline V gene has CDR1 SEHNR and CDR2 FQNEAQ (reference sequence). The DNA of the CDR3 is TGTGCCAGCAGCTTAGGGGCCGGGACAGATTATGGCTACACCTTC. Translated: CASSLGAGTDYGYTF.

The chain couples TRBV5-1 to TRBJ2-7; possibly TRBD2 for D (5 bases). CDR3 length: 14 amino acids. V lost 2 bases and J 3 bases, leaving 12 bases between the germline ends. Germline V gene lookup returns CDR1 SGHRS and CDR2 YFSETQ. The CDR3 region is CASSFGLGVYEQYF. The CDR3 region has the DNA TGCGCCAGCAGCTTCGGACTCGGAGTCTACGAGCAGTACTTC.

The V gene is TRBV6-5, the J gene TRBJ2-3, with D unresolved. V lost 3 bases to trimming and J lost 1 base, with 8 bases between them. From germline, CDR1 is MNHEY and CDR2 SVGAGI. The CDR3 covers 14 residues. The CDR3 region is CASSYRLGTDTQYF. For the CDR3, the DNA is TGTGCCAGCAGTTATCGCTTGGGCACAGATACGCAGTATTTT.

V usage is TRBV7-2 and J usage is TRBJ2-7, with 7 bases aligning to TRBD2. CDR3 length equals 14 residues. With V trimmed by 4 bases and J by 5 bases, 8 bases remained unmatched. Per the germline V gene, CDR1 is SGHTA and CDR2 is FQGNSA. In nucleotides, the CDR3 is TGTGCCAGCAGCTACCCGGGGAGGGGTAACGAGCAGTACTTC. As protein: CASSYPGRGNEQYF.

This chain links TRBV7-2 with TRBJ1-5; D is possibly TRBD1 (6 bases). Trimming shortened V by 5 bases and J by 1 base, and 15 bases separated the two germline ends. The CDR3 spans 16 residues. The germline CDR1 and CDR2 sequences are SGHTA and FQGNSA. Here the CDR3 reads CASSPFWGQSNQPQHF. In DNA form, the CDR3 reads TGTGCCAGCAGCCCCTTTTGGGGGCAAAGCAATCAGCCCCAGCATTTT.

The chain combines TRBV7-9 with TRBJ1-5; D call uncertain. The CDR3 has 12 amino acids. V was clipped by 5 bases and J by 5 bases, with 7 bases between them. Germline V gene lookup returns CDR1 SEHNR and CDR2 FQNEAQ (reference sequence). CDR3 protein: CASSDLDQPQHF. CDR3 nucleotides: TGTGCCAGCAGCGACTTGGATCAGCCCCAGCATTTT.

The rearrangement uses TRBV5-4 and TRBJ1-1; tentative D call: TRBD1 (5 bases). The CDR3 extends over 12 amino acids. V lost 4 bases, J lost 7 bases, and 11 bases lay in between. Germline V gene lookup returns CDR1 SGHNT and CDR2 YYREEE (reference sequence). CDR3 nucleotide sequence: TGTGCCAGCAGCCCGGGACCAGTTGAAGCTTTCTTT. Its protein is CASSPGPVEAFF.

The J gene is TRBJ1-1, the V gene TRBV5-5, with TRBD1 identical over 8 bases. The V and J ends lost 3 bases and 4 bases, in that order; junction bases with no gene match: 2. This CDR3 has 13 residues. Germline V gene lookup returns CDR1 SGHKS and CDR2 YYEKEE (reference sequence). DNA of the CDR3: TGTGCCAGCAGCTCCGACAGGGGCACTGAAGCTTTCTTT. Translating it yields CASSSDRGTEAFF.

The chain recombines TRBV19 with TRBJ2-2, with D tentatively TRBD1 or TRBD2 (5 bases each). V lost 8 bases and J 6 bases, leaving 19 bases between the germline ends. This CDR3 has 15 residues. The germline V gene has CDR1 LNHDA and CDR2 SQIVND (reference sequence). The CDR3 reads CASGQWGSRPGELFF. The CDR3 DNA reads as TGTGCCAGTGGCCAATGGGGGTCCCGTCCCGGGGAGCTGTTTTTT.

The rearrangement uses TRBV4-3 and TRBJ2-5, with TRBD2 matching over 10 bases. Germline V gives CDR1 LGHNA, CDR2 YSLEER. V was clipped by 2 bases and J by 1 base; unmatched bases: 1. The length of the CDR3 is 15 residues. CDR3 amino acids: CASSQQREGQETQYF. The CDR3 nucleotides read TGCGCCAGCAGCCAACAGCGGGAGGGCCAAGAGACCCAGTACTTC.